The source of this T cell receptor (beta chain) is a study of cytotoxic CD8 clonotypes in ibrutinib-treated CLL. Worth noting for this clone: Its specificity is unknown.

Trimming removed 8 bases from V and 2 bases from J, with 17 bases in between. The length of the CDR3 is 14 residues. Per germline, CDR1 GTSNPN and CDR2 SVGIG (reference sequence). Investigators sought sequencing depths of between 1 in 200,000 and 1 in 1 million T cells. TCRdb keeps only in-frame clones here, not all; method: immunoSEQ multiplex PCR. Of 60,000 to 75,000 clones detected, just over 90% appear once; the ten largest clones hold just over 3%. Overall study findings and caveats: Clonality grew at ibrutinib response; at progression, it decreased back toward baseline.

V gene TRBV30 combines with J gene TRBJ2-3; no clear D. Sample: PBMCs, taken after 12 months of ibrutinib treatment. The clonotype comes from a human donor with chronic lymphocytic leukemia. The CDR3 DNA sequence: TGTGCCAGAACCGAGCGAAGGTACACAGATACGCAGTATTTT. It translates to CARTERRYTDTQYF.